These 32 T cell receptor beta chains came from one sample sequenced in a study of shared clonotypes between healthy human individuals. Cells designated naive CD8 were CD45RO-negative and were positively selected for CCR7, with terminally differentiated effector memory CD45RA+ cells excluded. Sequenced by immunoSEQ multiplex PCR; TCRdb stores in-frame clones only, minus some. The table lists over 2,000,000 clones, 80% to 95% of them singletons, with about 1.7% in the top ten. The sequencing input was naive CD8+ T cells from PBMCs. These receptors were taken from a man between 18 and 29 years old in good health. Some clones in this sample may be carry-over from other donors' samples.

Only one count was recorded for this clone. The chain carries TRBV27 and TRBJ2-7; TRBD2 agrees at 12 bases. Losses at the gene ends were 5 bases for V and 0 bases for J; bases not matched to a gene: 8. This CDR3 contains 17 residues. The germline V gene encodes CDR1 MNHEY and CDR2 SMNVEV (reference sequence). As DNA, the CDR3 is TGTGCCAGCAGTCCAAGACTAGCGGGAGTGACCTCCTACGAGCAGTACTTC. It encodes CASSPRLAGVTSYEQYF.

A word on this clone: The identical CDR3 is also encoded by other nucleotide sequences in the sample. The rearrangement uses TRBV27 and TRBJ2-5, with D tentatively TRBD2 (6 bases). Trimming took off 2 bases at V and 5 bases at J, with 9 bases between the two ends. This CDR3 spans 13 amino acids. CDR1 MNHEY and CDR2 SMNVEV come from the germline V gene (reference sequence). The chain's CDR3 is CASSLGGWETQYF. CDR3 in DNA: TGTGCCAGCAGTTTAGGGGGGTGGGAGACCCAGTACTTC.

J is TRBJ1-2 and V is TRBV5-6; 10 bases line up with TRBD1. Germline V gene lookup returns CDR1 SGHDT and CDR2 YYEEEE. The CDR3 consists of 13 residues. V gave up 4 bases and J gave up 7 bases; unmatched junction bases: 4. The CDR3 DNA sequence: TGTGCCAGCAGCCAAGACAGGGGGCCTGGCTACACCTTC. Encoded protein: CASSQDRGPGYTF.

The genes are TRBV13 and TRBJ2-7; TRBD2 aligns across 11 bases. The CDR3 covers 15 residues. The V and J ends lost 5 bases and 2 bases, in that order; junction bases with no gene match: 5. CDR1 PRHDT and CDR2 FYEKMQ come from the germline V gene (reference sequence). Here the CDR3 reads CASSTGLAATYEQYF. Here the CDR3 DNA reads TGTGCCAGCAGCACGGGACTAGCGGCGACCTACGAGCAGTACTTC.

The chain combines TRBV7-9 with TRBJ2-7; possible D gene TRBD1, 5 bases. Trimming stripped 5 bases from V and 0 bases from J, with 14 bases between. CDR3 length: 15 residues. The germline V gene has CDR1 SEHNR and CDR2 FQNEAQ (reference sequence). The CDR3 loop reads CASSVGAESSYEQYF. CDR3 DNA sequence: TGTGCCAGCAGCGTTGGGGCAGAGAGCTCCTACGAGCAGTACTTC. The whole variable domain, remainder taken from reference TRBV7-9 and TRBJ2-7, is DTGVSQNPRHKITKRGQNVTFRCDPISEHNRLYWYRQTLGQGPEFLTYFQNEAQLEKSRLLSDRFSAERPKGSFSTLEIQRTEQGDSAMYLCASSVGAESSYEQYFGPGTRLTVT.

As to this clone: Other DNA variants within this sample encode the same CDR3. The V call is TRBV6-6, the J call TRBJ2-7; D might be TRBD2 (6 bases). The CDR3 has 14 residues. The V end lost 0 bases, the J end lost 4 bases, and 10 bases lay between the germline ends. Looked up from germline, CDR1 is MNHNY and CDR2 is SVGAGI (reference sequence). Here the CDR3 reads CASSYSGGFYEQYF. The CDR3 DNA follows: TGTGCCAGCAGTTACTCGGGGGGTTTTTACGAGCAGTACTTC.

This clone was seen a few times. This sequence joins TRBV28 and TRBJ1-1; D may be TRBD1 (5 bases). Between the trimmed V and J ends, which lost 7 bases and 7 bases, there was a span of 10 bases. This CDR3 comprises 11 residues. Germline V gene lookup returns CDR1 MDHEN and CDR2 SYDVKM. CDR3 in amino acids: CASNSGLEAFF. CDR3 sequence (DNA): TGTGCCAGCAACTCGGGACTTGAAGCTTTCTTT.

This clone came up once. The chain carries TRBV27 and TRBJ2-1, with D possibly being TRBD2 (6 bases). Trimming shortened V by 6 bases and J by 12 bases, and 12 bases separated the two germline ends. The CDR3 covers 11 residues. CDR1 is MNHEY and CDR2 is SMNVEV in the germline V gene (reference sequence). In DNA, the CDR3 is TGTGCCAGCAGCCTGGGACTTGCGCAGTTCTTC. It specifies CASSLGLAQFF.

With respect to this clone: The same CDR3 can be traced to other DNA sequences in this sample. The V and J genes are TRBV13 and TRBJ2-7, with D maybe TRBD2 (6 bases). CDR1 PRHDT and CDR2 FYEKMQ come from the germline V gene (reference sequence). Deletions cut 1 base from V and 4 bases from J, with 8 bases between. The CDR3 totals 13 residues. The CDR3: CASSLEGGYEQYF. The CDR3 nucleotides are TGTGCCAGCAGCTTAGAGGGAGGTTACGAGCAGTACTTC.

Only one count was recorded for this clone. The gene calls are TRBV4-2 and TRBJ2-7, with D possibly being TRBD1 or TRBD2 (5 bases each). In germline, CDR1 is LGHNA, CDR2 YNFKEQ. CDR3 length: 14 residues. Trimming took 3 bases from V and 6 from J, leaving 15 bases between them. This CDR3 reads CASSQLGEVGEQYF. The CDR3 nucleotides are TGTGCCAGCAGCCAGTTGGGGGAAGTAGGCGAGCAGTACTTC.

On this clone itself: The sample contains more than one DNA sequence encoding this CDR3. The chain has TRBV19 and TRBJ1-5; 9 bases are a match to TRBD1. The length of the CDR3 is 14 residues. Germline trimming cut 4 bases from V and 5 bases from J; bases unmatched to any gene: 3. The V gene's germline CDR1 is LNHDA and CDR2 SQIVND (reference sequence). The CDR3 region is CASSTWTGDQPQHF. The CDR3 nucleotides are TGTGCCAGTAGTACTTGGACAGGGGATCAGCCCCAGCATTTT.

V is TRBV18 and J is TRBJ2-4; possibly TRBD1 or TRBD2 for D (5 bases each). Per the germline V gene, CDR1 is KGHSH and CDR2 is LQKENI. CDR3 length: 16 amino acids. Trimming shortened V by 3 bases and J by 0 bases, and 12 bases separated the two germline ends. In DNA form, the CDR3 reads TGTGCCAGCTCACCCACCGGGACGGGAGCCAAAAACATTCAGTACTTC. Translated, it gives CASSPTGTGAKNIQYF.

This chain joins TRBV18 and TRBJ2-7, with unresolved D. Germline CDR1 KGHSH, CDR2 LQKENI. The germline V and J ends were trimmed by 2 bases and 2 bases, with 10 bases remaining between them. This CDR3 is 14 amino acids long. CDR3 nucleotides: TGTGCCAGCTCACCATCGCGCGGCCCCTACGAGCAGTACTTC. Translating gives CASSPSRGPYEQYF.

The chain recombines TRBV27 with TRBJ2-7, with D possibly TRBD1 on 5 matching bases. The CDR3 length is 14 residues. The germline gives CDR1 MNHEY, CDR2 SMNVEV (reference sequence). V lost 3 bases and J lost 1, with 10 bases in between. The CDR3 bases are TGTGCCAGCAGTTTGTACTCAGGGTCCTACGAGCAGTACTTC. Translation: CASSLYSGSYEQYF.

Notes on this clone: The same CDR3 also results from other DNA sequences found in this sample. CDR3 sequence: CASSLFQGSYEQYF. In nucleotides, the CDR3 is TGCGCCAGCAGCTTGTTTCAGGGGTCCTACGAGCAGTACTTC. This chain connects TRBV5-1 to TRBJ2-7; maybe TRBD1 (6 bases). Trimming cost V 1 base and J 1 base, with 9 bases left between them. This CDR3 contains 14 residues. Germline CDR1 and CDR2: SGHRS and YFSETQ.

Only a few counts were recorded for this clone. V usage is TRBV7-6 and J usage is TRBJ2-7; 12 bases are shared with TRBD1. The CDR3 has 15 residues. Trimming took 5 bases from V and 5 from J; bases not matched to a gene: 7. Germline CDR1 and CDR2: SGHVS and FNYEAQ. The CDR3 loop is CASSLGTGGLNEQYF. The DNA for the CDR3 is TGTGCCAGCAGCCTCGGGACAGGGGGCTTGAACGAGCAGTACTTC.

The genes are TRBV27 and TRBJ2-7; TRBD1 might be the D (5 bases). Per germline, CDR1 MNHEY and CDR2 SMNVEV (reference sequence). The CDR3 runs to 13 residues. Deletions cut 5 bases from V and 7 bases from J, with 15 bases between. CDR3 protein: CASSIHGAEEQYF. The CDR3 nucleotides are TGTGCCAGCAGTATACATGGGGCTGAAGAGCAGTACTTC.

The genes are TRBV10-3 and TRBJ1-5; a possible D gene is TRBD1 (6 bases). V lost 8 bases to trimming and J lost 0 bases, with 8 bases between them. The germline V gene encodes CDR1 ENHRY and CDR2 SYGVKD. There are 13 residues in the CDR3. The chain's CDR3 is CAIQGNSNQPQHF. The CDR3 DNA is TGTGCCATCCAGGGGAATAGCAATCAGCCCCAGCATTTT.

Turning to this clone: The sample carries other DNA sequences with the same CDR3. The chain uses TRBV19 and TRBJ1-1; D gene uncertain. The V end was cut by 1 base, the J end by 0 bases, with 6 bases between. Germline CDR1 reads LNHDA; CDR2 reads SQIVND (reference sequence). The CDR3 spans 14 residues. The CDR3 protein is CASSIGSMNTEAFF. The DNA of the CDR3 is TGTGCCAGTAGTATAGGGAGCATGAACACTGAAGCTTTCTTT.

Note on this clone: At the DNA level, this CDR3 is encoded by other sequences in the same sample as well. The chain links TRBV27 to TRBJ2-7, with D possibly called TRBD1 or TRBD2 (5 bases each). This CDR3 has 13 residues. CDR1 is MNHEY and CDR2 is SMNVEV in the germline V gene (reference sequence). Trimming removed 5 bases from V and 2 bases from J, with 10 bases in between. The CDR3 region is CASSTRGTYEQYF. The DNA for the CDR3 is TGTGCCAGCAGTACGAGGGGTACCTACGAGCAGTACTTC.

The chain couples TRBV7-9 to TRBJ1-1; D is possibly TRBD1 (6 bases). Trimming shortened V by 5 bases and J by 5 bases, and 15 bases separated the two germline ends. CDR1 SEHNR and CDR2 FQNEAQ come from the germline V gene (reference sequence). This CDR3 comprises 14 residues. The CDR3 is CASSALTGRTEAFF. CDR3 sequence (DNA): TGTGCCAGCAGCGCCCTAACAGGGAGGACTGAAGCTTTCTTT.

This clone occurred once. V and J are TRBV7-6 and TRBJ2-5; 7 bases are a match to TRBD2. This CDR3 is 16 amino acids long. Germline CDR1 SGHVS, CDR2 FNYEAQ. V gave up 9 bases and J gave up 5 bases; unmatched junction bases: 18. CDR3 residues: CASRERRGRAGETQYF. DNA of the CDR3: TGTGCCAGTCGGGAGCGGCGAGGGAGGGCGGGTGAGACCCAGTACTTC.

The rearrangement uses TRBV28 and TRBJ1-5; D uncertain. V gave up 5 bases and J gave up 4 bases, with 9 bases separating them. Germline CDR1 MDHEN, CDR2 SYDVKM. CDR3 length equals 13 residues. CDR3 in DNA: TGTGCCAGCAGTATGAGCATAAATCAGCCCCAGCATTTT. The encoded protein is CASSMSINQPQHF.

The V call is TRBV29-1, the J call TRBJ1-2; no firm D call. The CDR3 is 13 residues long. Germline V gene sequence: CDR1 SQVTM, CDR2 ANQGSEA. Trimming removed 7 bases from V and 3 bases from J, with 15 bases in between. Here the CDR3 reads CSAAVASDYGYTF. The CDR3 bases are TGCAGCGCGGCGGTAGCCAGCGACTATGGCTACACCTTC.

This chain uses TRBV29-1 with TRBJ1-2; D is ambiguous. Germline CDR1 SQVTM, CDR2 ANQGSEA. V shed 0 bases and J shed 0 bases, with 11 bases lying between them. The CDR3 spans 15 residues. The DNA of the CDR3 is TGCAGCGTTGAAGATTACACGGGAGCTAACTATGGCTACACCTTC. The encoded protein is CSVEDYTGANYGYTF.

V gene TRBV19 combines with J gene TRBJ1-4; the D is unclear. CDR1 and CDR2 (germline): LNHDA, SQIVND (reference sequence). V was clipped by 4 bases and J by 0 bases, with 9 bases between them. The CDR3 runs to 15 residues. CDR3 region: CASSTRQSTNEKLFF. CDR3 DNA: TGTGCCAGTAGTACCCGACAATCAACTAATGAAAAACTGTTTTTT. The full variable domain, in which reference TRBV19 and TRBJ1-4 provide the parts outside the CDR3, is DGGITQSPKYLFRKEGQNVTLSCEQNLNHDAMYWYRQDPGQGLRLIYYSQIVNDFQKGDIAEGYSVSREKKESFPLTVTSAQKNPTAFYLCASSTRQSTNEKLFFGSGTQLSVL.

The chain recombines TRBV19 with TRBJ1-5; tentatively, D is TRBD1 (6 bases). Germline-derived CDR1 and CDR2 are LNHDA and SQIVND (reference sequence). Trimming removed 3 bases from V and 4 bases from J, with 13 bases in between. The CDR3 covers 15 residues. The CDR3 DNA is TGTGCCAGTAGTATTATGGCAGGGGTGAATCAGCCCCAGCATTTT. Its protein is CASSIMAGVNQPQHF.

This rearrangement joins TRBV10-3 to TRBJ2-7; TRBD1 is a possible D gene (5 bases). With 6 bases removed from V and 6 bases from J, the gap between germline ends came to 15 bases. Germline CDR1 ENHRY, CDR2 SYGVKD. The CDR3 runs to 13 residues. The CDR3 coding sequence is TGTGCCATCAGGCTAGGGGTAAAGAGCGAGCAGTACTTC. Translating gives CAIRLGVKSEQYF.

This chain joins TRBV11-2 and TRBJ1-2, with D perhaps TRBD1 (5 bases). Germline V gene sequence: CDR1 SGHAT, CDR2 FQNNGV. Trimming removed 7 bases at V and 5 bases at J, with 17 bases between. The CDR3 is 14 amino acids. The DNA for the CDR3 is TGTGCCAGCACCCTTGGAGCAGGGCTTTATGGCTACACCTTC. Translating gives CASTLGAGLYGYTF. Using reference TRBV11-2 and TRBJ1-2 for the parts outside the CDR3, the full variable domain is EAGVAQSPRYKIIEKRQSVAFWCNPISGHATLYWYQQILGQGPKLLIQFQNNGVVDDSQLPKDRFSAERLKGVDSTLKIQPAKLEDSAVYLCASTLGAGLYGYTFGSGTRLTVV.

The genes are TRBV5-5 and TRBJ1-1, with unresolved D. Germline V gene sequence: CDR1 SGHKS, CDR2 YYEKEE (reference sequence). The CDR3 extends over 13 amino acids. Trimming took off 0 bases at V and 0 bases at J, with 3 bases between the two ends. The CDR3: CASSLVLNTEAFF. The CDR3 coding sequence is TGTGCCAGCAGCTTGGTGTTGAACACTGAAGCTTTCTTT. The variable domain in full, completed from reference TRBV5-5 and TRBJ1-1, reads DAGVTQSPTHLIKTRGQQVTLRCSPISGHKSVSWYQQVLGQGPQFIFQYYEKEERGRGNFPDRFSARQFPNYSSELNVNALLLGDSALYLCASSLVLNTEAFFGQGTRLTVV.

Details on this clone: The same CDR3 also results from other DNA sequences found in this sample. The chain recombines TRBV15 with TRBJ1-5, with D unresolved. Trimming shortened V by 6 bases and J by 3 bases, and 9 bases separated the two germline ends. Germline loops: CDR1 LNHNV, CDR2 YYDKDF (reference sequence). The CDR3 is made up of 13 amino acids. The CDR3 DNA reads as TGTGCCACCAGTTCAGGAGACAATCAGCCCCAGCATTTT. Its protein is CATSSGDNQPQHF. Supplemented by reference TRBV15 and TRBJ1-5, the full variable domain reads DAMVIQNPRYQVTQFGKPVTLSCSQTLNHNVMYWYQQKSSQAPKLLFHYYDKDFNNEADTPDNFQSRRPNTSFCFLDIRSPGLGDTAMYLCATSSGDNQPQHFGDGTRLSIL.

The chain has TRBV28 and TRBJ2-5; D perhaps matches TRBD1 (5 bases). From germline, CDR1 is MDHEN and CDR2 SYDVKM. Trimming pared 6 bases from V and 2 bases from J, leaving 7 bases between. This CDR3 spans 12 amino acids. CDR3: CASRRQQETQYF. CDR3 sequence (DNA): TGTGCCAGCAGAAGACAGCAAGAGACCCAGTACTTC.